This T cell receptor beta chain was observed in a study of blood T cell repertoires in COVID-19. In this sample, this clone turned up once. Methods used by the authors: From reference gene primer amplification, estimates of nucleated cell counts were derived. Clones were read by immunoSEQ multiplex PCR, and TCRdb kept only the in-frame ones, dropping some. The V and J calls and clone size come from that table; D and trimming were worked out from the DNA. The table includes some 48,000 clones, just over 90% detected once. V shed 5 bases and J shed 0 bases, with 4 bases lying between them. This CDR3 is 12 amino acids long.

This clonotype was sampled from a man in his sixties with COVID-19, enrolled during active disease. The chain has TRBV12-3 or TRBV12-4 and TRBJ1-2; D remains ambiguous. Sequenced sample: peripheral blood. The CDR3 reads CASSQTNYGYTF. In DNA, the CDR3 is TGTGCCAGCAGTCAGACTAACTATGGCTACACCTTC.